Described below is a single T cell receptor beta chain sequence and its context. In the original workflow: Amplified reference gene primers provided the basis for estimating nucleated cell counts. Clones were sequenced by immunoSEQ multiplex PCR, and TCRdb holds only the in-frame ones, with some missing. That table is the source of V, J and clone size, and D and trimming were worked out from the DNA. The sample lists some 460,000 clones, around 90% occurring once. CDR3 length: 18 amino acids. Germline V gives CDR1 LGHDT, CDR2 YNNKEL (reference sequence). Between the trimmed V and J ends, which lost 0 bases and 0 bases, there was a span of 15 bases. This entry comes from a study of blood T cell repertoires in COVID-19.

The material sequenced was PBMCs or T cells enriched from blood (not recorded which). The rearrangement uses TRBV3-1 (or the pseudogene TRBV3-2) and TRBJ1-3; a possible D gene is TRBD1 (5 bases). The origin of this receptor is a woman between 18 and 29 years old who had recovered from COVID-19. CDR3 in DNA: TGTGCCAGCAGCCAAGAAGTCTTCGACAGCCCCTCTGGAAACACCATATATTTT. Translated: CASSQEVFDSPSGNTIYF.